This T cell receptor beta chain stems from a study of identical twins. TCRdb fed the 5' RACE reads into MiXCR, producing one record per CDR3 protein. The sample includes over 550,000 distinct CDR3 sequences, roughly 7.2% of them seen just once. The CDR3 extends over 19 amino acids. Germline V gene sequence: CDR1 DFQATT, CDR2 SNEGSKA (reference sequence). After removal of 3 bases from V and 3 bases from J, the junction contained 19 bases not matched to a gene. All donors were healthy, and all were Caucasian. This clonotype was counted only a few times. This sample also appeared in a second study, on yellow fever vaccine responses in identical twins.

The J gene is TRBJ2-3, the V gene TRBV20-1, with 9 bases identical to TRBD2. This receptor was identified in a woman younger than 30 in good health. Source material: PBMCs. CDR3 amino acids: CSARTPGRGGPSQTDTQYF. The CDR3 DNA reads as TGCAGTGCTAGGACCCCCGGGCGGGGGGGCCCGTCTCAGACAGATACGCAGTATTTT.